This paragraph reports one T cell receptor (beta chain). The antigen remains unidentified. Deep sequencing aimed at 1 in 200,000 to 1 in 1 million T cells' resolution. Clones were sequenced by immunoSEQ multiplex PCR, and TCRdb holds only the in-frame ones, with some missing. The data contain about 300,000 clones, roughly 76% of them seen just once; the ten biggest clones take up about 6%. These data belong to a study of cytotoxic CD8 clonotypes in ibrutinib-treated CLL. Study-level background: Outcomes included 25 or so partial and 2 complete responses; after median roughly six years, roughly 15 stayed remitted and around 12 progressed. Points from the study as a whole: Baseline clonality was higher than in age-matched healthy donors and moved in step with circulating CD8+ T-cell counts.

Germline CDR1 and CDR2: MDHEN and SYDVKM. V lost 8 bases to trimming and J lost 4 bases, with 11 bases between them. This CDR3 comprises 12 residues. Material: PBMCs, obtained at disease progression, from a patient treated with ibrutinib. This receptor was obtained from a human donor with chronic lymphocytic leukemia. J is TRBJ1-1 and V is TRBV28; D gene unclear. The CDR3: CASERDPTEAFF. The DNA for the CDR3 is TGTGCCAGCGAACGAGACCCCACTGAAGCTTTCTTT.